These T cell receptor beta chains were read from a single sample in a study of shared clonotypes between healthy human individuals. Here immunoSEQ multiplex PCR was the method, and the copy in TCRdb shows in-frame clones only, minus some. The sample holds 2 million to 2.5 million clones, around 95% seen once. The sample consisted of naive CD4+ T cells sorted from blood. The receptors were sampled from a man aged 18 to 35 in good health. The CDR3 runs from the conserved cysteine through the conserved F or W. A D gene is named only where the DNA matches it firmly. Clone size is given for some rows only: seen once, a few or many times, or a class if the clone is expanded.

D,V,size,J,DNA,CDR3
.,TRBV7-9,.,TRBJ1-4,TGTGCCAGCAGCCCCCTCGGGATCGGCCCGGGTGAAAAACTGTTTTTT,CASSPLGIGPGEKLFF
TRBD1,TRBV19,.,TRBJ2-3,TGTGCCAGTAGTCCCCCATGGGACAGCGGTGCGGATACGCAGTATTTT,CASSPPWDSGADTQYF
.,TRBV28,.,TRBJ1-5,TGTGCCAGCAGTGTGGGACACCTCAATCAGCCCCAGCATTTT,CASSVGHLNQPQHF
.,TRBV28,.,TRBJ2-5,TGTGCCAGCAGTTTTAAGGGACAAGAGACCCAGTACTTC,CASSFKGQETQYF
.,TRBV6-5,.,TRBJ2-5,TGTGCCAGCAGTTACAGACTACAAGAGACCCAGTACTTC,CASSYRLQETQYF
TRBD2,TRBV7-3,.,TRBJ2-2,TGTGCCAGCAGCTTAGTCTTTGGGGCTAGCGGGACGACCGGGGAGCTGTTTTTT,CASSLVFGASGTTGELFF
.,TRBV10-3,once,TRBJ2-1,TGTGCCATCAGTGGACAGGACCAATACAATGAGCAGTTCTTC,CAISGQDQYNEQFF
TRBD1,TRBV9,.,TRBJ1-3,TGTGCCAGCAGCGCTGCCGGGACAGCTCCTAGGGGAAACACCATATATTTT,CASSAAGTAPRGNTIYF
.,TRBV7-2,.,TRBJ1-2,TGTGCCAGCAGCTTAGCCACAGCCATTTCTGGCTTTGGCTACACCTTC,CASSLATAISGFGYTF
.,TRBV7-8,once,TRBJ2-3,TGTGCCAGCAGCTTAGCCCCCCCTACCCATTTAGATACGCAGTATTTT,CASSLAPPTHLDTQYF
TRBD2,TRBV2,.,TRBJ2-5,TGTGCCAGCAGTCTATTGACGGGAGGAGAGACCCAGTACTTC,CASSLLTGGETQYF
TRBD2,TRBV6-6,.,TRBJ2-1,TGTGCCAGCAGAGTAGCGGGAGGAATTGAACGCAATGAGCAGTTCTTC,CASRVAGGIERNEQFF
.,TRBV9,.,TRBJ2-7,TGTGCCAGCAGCCCCTCAAGAGAGTACGAGCAGTACTTC,CASSPSREYEQYF
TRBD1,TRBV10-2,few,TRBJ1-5,TGCGCCAGCAGTAATACAGGGGTATGGGGCAATCAGCCCCAGCATTTT,CASSNTGVWGNQPQHF
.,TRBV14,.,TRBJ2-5,TGTGCCAGCAGCCAGTTGGATTCCCAAGAGACCCAGTACTTC,CASSQLDSQETQYF
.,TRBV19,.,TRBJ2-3,TGTGCCAGTAGTATCTCGTGGGGCCTCACAGATACGCAGTATTTT,CASSISWGLTDTQYF
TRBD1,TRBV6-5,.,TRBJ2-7,TGTGCCAGCAGTACCCGGGACAGGTCCTACGAGCAGTACTTC,CASSTRDRSYEQYF
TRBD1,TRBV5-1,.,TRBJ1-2,TGCGCCAGCAGCCTCGGGACAGAGTACTATGGCTACACCTTC,CASSLGTEYYGYTF
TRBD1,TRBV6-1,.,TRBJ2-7,TGTGCCAGCAGCTGGACAGGGGGCTACGAGCAGTACTTC,CASSWTGGYEQYF
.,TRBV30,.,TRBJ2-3,TGTGCCTGGAGTGTACCTCATACGCAGTATTTT,CAWSVPHTQYF
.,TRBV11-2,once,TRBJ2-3,TGTGCCAGCAGCTTAGATCAGGTTACGCAGTATTTT,CASSLDQVTQYF
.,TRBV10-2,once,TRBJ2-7,TGCGCCAGCAGTGATTCGTGGGCGGGATCCTACGAGCAGTACTTC,CASSDSWAGSYEQYF
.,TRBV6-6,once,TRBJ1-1,TGTGCCAGCAGTCCGTTTCCTGAAGCTTTCTTT,CASSPFPEAFF
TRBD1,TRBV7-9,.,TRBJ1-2,TGTGCCAGCTGCCTGGCAGGGGGCCAAGGGGGCTACACCTTC,CASCLAGGQGGYTF
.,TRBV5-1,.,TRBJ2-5,TGCGCCAGCAGCTTGGTTCCAGCCCAAGAGACCCAGTACTTC,CASSLVPAQETQYF
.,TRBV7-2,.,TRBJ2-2,TGTGCCAGCAGCTTAGCGTTGGGCGCGAACACCGGGGAGCTGTTTTTT,CASSLALGANTGELFF
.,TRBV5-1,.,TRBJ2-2,TGCGCCAGCAGCGAAAGGACCGGGGGCGGGGAGCTGTTTTTT,CASSERTGGGELFF
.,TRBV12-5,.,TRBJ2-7,TGTGCTAGTGCCCGCTCCCCCCTTTACGAGCAGTACTTC,CASARSPLYEQYF
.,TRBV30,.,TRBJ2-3,TGTGCCTGCCCATTAAGAGGTTGGAGGTTATATACGCAGTATTTT,CACPLRGWRLYTQYF
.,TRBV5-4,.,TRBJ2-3,TGTGCCAGCAGCTTATCAGAGGGGGGTACGCAGTATTTT,CASSLSEGGTQYF
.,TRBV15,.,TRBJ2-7,TGTGCCACCAGCCCTCGGTCTTCAAACAGCGAGCAGTACTTC,CATSPRSSNSEQYF
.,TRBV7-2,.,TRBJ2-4,TGTGCCAGCAGCCCCATAGCGTTTCCGGGGCCCAAAAACATTCAGTACTTC,CASSPIAFPGPKNIQYF
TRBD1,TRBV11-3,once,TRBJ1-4,TGTGCCAGCAGCGTTAGACCAGGACAGGCTCGTAATGAAAAACTGTTTTTT,CASSVRPGQARNEKLFF
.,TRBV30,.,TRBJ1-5,TGTGCCTGGAGTGCACAGGGAGTAAAAAGCAATCAGCCCCAGCATTTT,CAWSAQGVKSNQPQHF
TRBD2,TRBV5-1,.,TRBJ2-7,TGCGCCAGCAGCGGGTTAGCGGGAGGGCCGGGAGAGCAGTACTTC,CASSGLAGGPGEQYF
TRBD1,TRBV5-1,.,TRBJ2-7,TGCGCCAGCAGCTTGTATGGGACAGGGCCCTACGAGCAGTACTTC,CASSLYGTGPYEQYF
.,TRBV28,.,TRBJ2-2,TGTGCCAGCAGGGTGGGGCCCACCGGGGAGCTGTTTTTT,CASRVGPTGELFF
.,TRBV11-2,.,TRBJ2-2,TGTGCCAGCACCTCCCCCCTGAACACCGGGGAGCTGTTTTTT,CASTSPLNTGELFF
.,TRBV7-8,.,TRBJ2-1,TGTGCCAGCAGCTCTCCTTTAGGGCTGTACAATGAGCAGTTCTTC,CASSSPLGLYNEQFF
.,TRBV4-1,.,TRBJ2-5,TGCGCCAGCAGCCAAGACGGGCGGACCCAAGAGACCCAGTACTTC,CASSQDGRTQETQYF
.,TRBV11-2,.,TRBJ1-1,TGTGCCAGCAGCCTCTGGCGGGGAGCTGAAGCTTTCTTT,CASSLWRGAEAFF
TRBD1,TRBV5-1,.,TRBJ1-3,TGCGCCAGCAGCTTGGGGGACAGGGTCCTTGGAAACACCATATATTTT,CASSLGDRVLGNTIYF
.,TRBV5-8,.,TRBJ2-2,TGTGCCAGCAGCTGGCCCGTGAGTGTCACCGGGGAGCTGTTTTTT,CASSWPVSVTGELFF
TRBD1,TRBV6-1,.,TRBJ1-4,TGTGCCAGCAGTCGGACAGGGGGTAATGAAAAACTGTTTTTT,CASSRTGGNEKLFF
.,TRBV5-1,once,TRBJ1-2,TGCGCCAGCAGCTGGACGGACGACCTCGACTATGGCTACACCTTC,CASSWTDDLDYGYTF